This T cell receptor beta chain was captured in a study of beta chain features in type 1 diabetes. The study, taken as a whole, reports: The study found moderately but significantly shorter TCRB CDR3s in all four CD4+ subsets of Type 1 diabetes patients.

Only a few counts were recorded for this clone. The target antigen is unknown. Other DNA sequences in the same sample also yield this CDR3. The CDR3 has 14 residues. Trimming left V 0 bases short and J 5 bases short, with 11 bases between. CDR1 is SGHRS and CDR2 is YFSETQ in the germline V gene. Isolated RNA was reverse transcribed in full, so expressed TCRB transcripts were sequenced. Libraries were prepared by immunoSEQ multiplex PCR; TCRdb keeps only in-frame clonotypes and omits some of them. The table shows some 900,000 clones, with roughly a sixth occurring only once. It was via CD45RO/CCR7/CD25/CD127/CD95/CD27 that CD4+ naive, central memory, regulatory and stem cell-like memory cells were sorted.

The chain uses TRBV5-1 and TRBJ1-1; D may be TRBD1 (5 bases). Material: naive CD4+ T cells from blood. The sequence came from a young woman in good health. The CDR3 loop is CASSLEAGRTEAFF. CDR3 sequence (DNA): TGCGCCAGCAGCTTGGAGGCAGGGCGGACTGAAGCTTTCTTT.